The 18 T cell receptor beta chains listed next were all sequenced from one sample in a study of control samples from healthy donors and cancer patients. Clones were sequenced by immunoSEQ multiplex PCR, and TCRdb holds only the in-frame ones, with some missing. The repertoire holds around 250,000 clones, with about 80% as singletons. The source material was PBMCs. Receptors originate from an older woman with lung cancer.

V and J are TRBV2 and TRBJ1-1; D call uncertain. Germline CDR1 reads SNHLY; CDR2 reads FYNNEI. V was pared by 7 bases and J by 6 bases, with 15 bases between. The CDR3 sequence is 13 residues long. The CDR3 sequence is CASIMDGDAEAFF. The CDR3 DNA sequence: TGTGCCAGCATCATGGACGGTGACGCTGAAGCTTTCTTT.

The J gene is TRBJ1-1, the V gene TRBV19; unclear D gene. CDR1 is LNHDA and CDR2 is SQIVND in the germline V gene (reference sequence). V was shortened by 3 bases and J by 7 bases, with 12 bases between the two germline ends. CDR3 length: 13 amino acids. CDR3 nucleotides: TGTGCCAGTAGTATGGCTAGCGGTCTTGAAGCTTTCTTT. It codes for CASSMASGLEAFF.

This clone was recorded once. This chain joins TRBV5-4 and TRBJ2-5; D ambiguous. V lost 0 bases to trimming and J lost 2 bases, with 8 bases between them. The germline V gene encodes CDR1 SGHNT and CDR2 YYREEE (reference sequence). CDR3 length: 14 amino acids. In DNA form, the CDR3 reads TGTGCCAGCAGCTTGGGCACGGCGCAAGAGACCCAGTACTTC. Encoded protein: CASSLGTAQETQYF.

The J gene is TRBJ2-7, the V gene TRBV28; D possibly corresponds to TRBD1 (5 bases). The germline V gene has CDR1 MDHEN and CDR2 SYDVKM. V was cut by 8 bases and J by 0 bases, with 8 bases left in between. The CDR3 totals 12 residues. The CDR3 coding sequence is TGTGCCAGCTTAGGGGTCTCCTACGAGCAGTACTTC. Amino acids: CASLGVSYEQYF.

This chain joins TRBV6-5 and TRBJ1-4, with unresolved D. The CDR3 covers 12 residues. Trimming pared 10 bases from V and 2 bases from J, leaving 8 bases between. Germline V gene sequence: CDR1 MNHEY, CDR2 SVGAGI. CDR3 nucleotides: TGTGCCACCAGATCGACTAATGAAAAACTGTTTTTT. Its translation is CATRSTNEKLFF.

Remarks on this clone: One end of the junction does not line up with germline, which may come from a read error. The chain uses TRBV6-5 and TRBJ2-7; D gene ambiguous. Germline assignment: CDR1 MNHEY and CDR2 SVGAGI. The CDR3 spans 13 residues. This chain's CDR3 is CASSRTRQYGQYF. The CDR3 DNA reads TGTGCCAGCAGTCGCACGCGACAATACGGGCAGTACTTC.

Notes on this clone: The same CDR3 can be traced to other DNA sequences in this sample. The genes are TRBV9 and TRBJ2-6, with D possibly called TRBD1 or TRBD2 (6 bases each). CDR1 is SGDLS, CDR2 YYNGEE, per germline. Trimming cost V 0 bases and J 4 bases, with 8 bases left between them. The CDR3 has 15 residues. The chain's CDR3 is CASSVGGAGANVLTF. CDR3 nucleotide sequence: TGTGCCAGCAGCGTAGGGGGGGCCGGGGCCAACGTCCTGACTTTC.

This sequence joins TRBV3-1 (or the pseudogene TRBV3-2) and TRBJ2-5; TRBD2 matches 7 bases. The CDR3 extends over 14 amino acids. V lost 0 bases, J lost 9 bases, and 7 bases stayed unmatched. In germline, CDR1 is LGHDT, CDR2 YNNKEL (reference sequence). CDR3 DNA: TGTGCCAGCAGCCAAGAGGGAGGGGTTGGGGCCCAGTACTTC. This encodes CASSQEGGVGAQYF.

This sequence joins TRBV9 and TRBJ1-6; D is unresolved. Germline V gene lookup returns CDR1 SGDLS and CDR2 YYNGEE. V was cut by 0 bases and J by 5 bases, with 9 bases left in between. CDR3 length equals 15 residues. The CDR3 sequence is CASSVGPADNSPLHF. CDR3 nucleotide sequence: TGTGCCAGCAGCGTAGGCCCTGCGGATAATTCACCCCTCCACTTT. Complete variable domain (other parts from reference TRBV9 and TRBJ1-6): DSGVTQTPKHLITATGQRVTLRCSPRSGDLSVYWYQQSLDQGLQFLIQYYNGEERAKGNILERFSAQQFPDLHSELNLSSLELGDSALYFCASSVGPADNSPLHFGNGTRLTVT.

The chain links TRBV27 to TRBJ1-1, with D perhaps matching TRBD1 (5 bases). Germline-derived CDR1 and CDR2 are MNHEY and SMNVEV (reference sequence). V was shortened by 3 bases and J by 7 bases, with 9 bases between the two germline ends. The CDR3 is 12 amino acids. The CDR3 loop is CASSFRDGEAFF. The CDR3 nucleotides are TGTGCCAGCAGTTTCCGGGACGGTGAAGCTTTCTTT.

The chain couples TRBV6-7 to TRBJ2-3; D unresolved. TRBV6-7 is an ORF, with its function uncertain. The CDR3 totals 16 residues. With 0 bases removed from V and 0 bases from J, the gap between germline ends came to 10 bases. The CDR3 DNA sequence: TGTGCCAGCAGTTACTCCTCTCCCACTAGCACAGATACGCAGTATTTT. Its protein is CASSYSSPTSTDTQYF.

The gene calls are TRBV18 and TRBJ2-1; 7 bases line up with TRBD1. CDR1 is KGHSH and CDR2 is LQKENI in the germline V gene. Trimming at V came to 1 base and at J to 9 bases, leaving 9 bases not matched to a gene. The CDR3 contains 15 residues. In DNA form, the CDR3 reads TGTGCCAGCTCACCACAGGAGACAGGGATAGGTGAGCAGTTCTTC. The encoded protein is CASSPQETGIGEQFF. The complete variable domain, with remaining parts taken from reference TRBV18 and TRBJ2-1, reads NAGVMQNPRHLVRRRGQEARLRCSPMKGHSHVYWYRQLPEEGLKFMVYLQKENIIDESGMPKERFSAEFPKEGPSILRIQQVVRGDSAAYFCASSPQETGIGEQFFGPGTRLTVL.

This rearrangement joins TRBV5-1 to TRBJ1-4; possible D gene TRBD1, 5 bases. CDR1 SGHRS and CDR2 YFSETQ come from the germline V gene. The CDR3 length is 14 residues. V was cut by 0 bases and J by 8 bases, with 11 bases left in between. Here the CDR3 reads CASSLAGPWEKLFF. The CDR3, as DNA: TGCGCCAGCAGCTTGGCGGGACCCTGGGAAAAACTGTTTTTT.

The J gene is TRBJ2-5, the V gene TRBV7-3; 12 nucleotides align to TRBD2. In germline, CDR1 is SGHTA, CDR2 FQGTGA. The trim removed 2 bases at V and 5 bases at J, leaving 6 bases unmatched. This CDR3 region has 16 residues. The CDR3 region is CASSLGSSGGAETQYF. The CDR3, as DNA: TGTGCCAGCAGCTTAGGGTCTAGCGGGGGGGCGGAGACCCAGTACTTC.

The chain uses TRBV3-1 (or the pseudogene TRBV3-2) and TRBJ2-7; D might be TRBD2 (5 bases). Germline loops: CDR1 LGHDT, CDR2 YNNKEL (reference sequence). The CDR3 is 14 residues long. Trimming left V 4 bases short and J 5 bases short, with 15 bases between. In nucleotides, the CDR3 is TGTGCCAGCAGCCTGAGCCCCGGGATCCACGAGCAGTACTTC. This sequence encodes CASSLSPGIHEQYF.

This clone was counted a few times. The chain carries TRBV18 and TRBJ1-1; D is ambiguous. From germline, CDR1 is KGHSH and CDR2 LQKENI. This CDR3 comprises 12 residues. Trimming shortened V by 2 bases and J by 8 bases, and 9 bases separated the two germline ends. The CDR3 protein is CASSPSPREAFF. CDR3 coding DNA: TGTGCCAGCTCACCATCTCCCAGGGAAGCTTTCTTT. The full variable domain, rest sourced from reference TRBV18 and TRBJ1-1, is NAGVMQNPRHLVRRRGQEARLRCSPMKGHSHVYWYRQLPEEGLKFMVYLQKENIIDESGMPKERFSAEFPKEGPSILRIQQVVRGDSAAYFCASSPSPREAFFGQGTRLTVV.

The chain is built from TRBV5-1 and TRBJ2-7, with no clear D. Germline V lookup: CDR1 SGHRS, CDR2 YFSETQ. The CDR3 spans 14 residues. V lost 4 bases and J lost 2, with 13 bases in between. Written as DNA, the CDR3 is TGCGCCAGCAGCGGCGCTCCCCAGCCCTACGAGCAGTACTTC. It codes for CASSGAPQPYEQYF.

This clone came up a few times. The rearrangement links TRBV6-5 to TRBJ2-7, with D uncertain. The germline V gene encodes CDR1 MNHEY and CDR2 SVGAGI. V was shortened by 4 bases and J by 6 bases, with 10 bases between the two germline ends. CDR3 length: 12 amino acids. CDR3 in DNA: TGTGCCAGCAGTTTAGGAACATCCGAGCAGTACTTC. This translates into CASSLGTSEQYF.